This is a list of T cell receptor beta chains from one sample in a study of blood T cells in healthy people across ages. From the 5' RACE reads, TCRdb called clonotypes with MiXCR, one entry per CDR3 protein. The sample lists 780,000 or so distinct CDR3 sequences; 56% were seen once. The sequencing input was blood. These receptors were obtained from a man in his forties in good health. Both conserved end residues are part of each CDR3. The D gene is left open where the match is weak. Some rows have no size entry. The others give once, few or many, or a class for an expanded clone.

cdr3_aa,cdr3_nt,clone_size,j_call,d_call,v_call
CSVATEINQPQHF,TGCAGCGTCGCAACAGAGATTAATCAGCCCCAGCATTTT,NA,TRBJ1-5,NA,TRBV29-1
CASSLIGAGNNSPLHF,TGTGCCAGCAGCTTAATTGGGGCAGGCAATAATTCACCCCTCCACTTT,NA,TRBJ1-6,NA,TRBV7-2
CASSLRDFKGFTEAFF,TGCGCCAGCAGCCTCCGGGACTTTAAAGGATTTACTGAAGCTTTCTTT,NA,TRBJ1-1,NA,TRBV5-1
CASSLRQLKETQYF,TGTGCCAGCAGCTTGAGACAGCTCAAAGAGACCCAGTACTTC,NA,TRBJ2-5,NA,TRBV7-8
CASSPTPTGSAAEQYF,TGTGCCAGCAGCCCTACGCCGACAGGGTCGGCCGCCGAGCAGTACTTC,few,TRBJ2-7,TRBD1,TRBV27
CASSFGQNTQYF,TGTGCCAGCAGTTTCGGACAAAATACGCAGTATTTT,NA,TRBJ2-3,NA,TRBV28
CAIQWQGNSPLHF,TGTGCCATCCAGTGGCAGGGGAATTCACCCCTCCACTTT,NA,TRBJ1-6,NA,TRBV10-3
CASSQDWGGDGYTF,TGTGCCAGCAGCCAAGATTGGGGTGGTGATGGCTACACCTTC,NA,TRBJ1-2,NA,TRBV4-2
CASSFRDTRDNEQYF,TGTGCCAGCAGCTTCCGGGACACCAGGGACAATGAGCAGTACTTC,NA,TRBJ2-7,NA,TRBV11-3
CASSQPVTTGGYTF,TGCGCCAGCAGCCAACCAGTCACGACAGGTGGCTACACCTTC,NA,TRBJ1-2,NA,TRBV4-3
CASSPGQGGSTDTQYF,TGTGCCAGCAGTCCGGGACAGGGAGGTAGCACAGATACGCAGTATTTT,NA,TRBJ2-3,TRBD1,TRBV6-5
CASSPPQGTIYEQYF,TGTGCCAGCAGTCCCCCCCAGGGGACTATCTACGAGCAGTACTTC,NA,TRBJ2-7,NA,TRBV6-2/TRBV6-3
CAIRDREGEQFF,TGTGCCATCAGGGACAGAGAGGGTGAGCAGTTCTTC,NA,TRBJ2-1,NA,TRBV10-3
CASSLSQGAPQETQYF,TGTGCCAGCAGTTTAAGTCAGGGTGCGCCCCAAGAGACCCAGTACTTC,few,TRBJ2-5,NA,TRBV12-3/TRBV12-4
CSALTGGAYQPQHF,TGCAGTGCCCTCACAGGGGGCGCGTATCAGCCCCAGCATTTT,NA,TRBJ1-5,TRBD1,TRBV20-1
CASSEREAKGTRAKNIQYF,TGTGCCAGCAGCGAAAGGGAGGCTAAGGGGACGAGAGCCAAAAACATTCAGTACTTC,few,TRBJ2-4,NA,TRBV21-1
CASSQGSGTSINEQFF,TGCGCCAGCAGCCAAGGTTCCGGGACATCCATCAATGAGCAGTTCTTC,few,TRBJ2-1,NA,TRBV4-3
CASSPRQGGEKLFF,TGCGCCAGCAGCCCCCGACAGGGAGGTGAAAAACTGTTTTTT,NA,TRBJ1-4,TRBD1,TRBV5-1
CASRFSPAGMEDTQYF,TGTGCCAGCAGGTTTAGCCCAGCGGGGATGGAAGATACGCAGTATTTT,NA,TRBJ2-3,TRBD2,TRBV7-9
CASSSPLGQGGSNIQYF,TGTGCCAGCAGTTCGCCTCTTGGACAGGGCGGTTCAAACATTCAGTACTTC,NA,TRBJ2-4,TRBD1,TRBV28
CASSLAAGTEQFF,TGTGCCAGCAGCTTAGCAGCCGGGACCGAGCAGTTCTTC,few,TRBJ2-1,NA,TRBV7-9
CATSESPSETQYF,TGTGCCACCAGTGAGTCTCCATCGGAGACCCAGTACTTC,NA,TRBJ2-5,NA,TRBV24-1
CSVISSYEQYF,TGCAGCGTTATTTCTTCCTACGAGCAGTACTTC,NA,TRBJ2-7,NA,TRBV29-1
CASSEGLTTTDTQYF,TGTGCCAGCAGTGAGGGACTGACAACCACAGATACGCAGTATTTT,few,TRBJ2-3,NA,TRBV6-4
CAVQGSGETQYF,TGTGCCGTACAGGGATCTGGGGAGACCCAGTACTTC,few,TRBJ2-5,NA,TRBV10-3
CASSQMTGSSYNEQYF,TGCGCCAGCAGCCAGATGACAGGAAGCTCCTACAATGAGCAGTACTTC,NA,TRBJ2-7,NA,TRBV5-1
CASSGQGNQETQYF,TGTGCCAGCAGTGGACAGGGGAACCAAGAGACCCAGTACTTC,NA,TRBJ2-5,TRBD1,TRBV12-3/TRBV12-4
CASSPVEGPYEQYF,TGTGCCAGCAGCCCGGTGGAGGGTCCCTACGAGCAGTACTTC,few,TRBJ2-7,NA,TRBV7-9
CAISESSGADYGYTF,TGTGCCATCAGTGAGTCATCAGGGGCAGACTATGGCTACACCTTC,NA,TRBJ1-2,NA,TRBV10-3
CSAETGANSPLHF,TGCAGTGCGGAGACAGGGGCGAATTCACCCCTCCACTTT,few,TRBJ1-6,TRBD1,TRBV20-1
CASSESPLGVLVPYEQYF,TGTGCCAGCAGTGAATCCCCTCTTGGGGTGCTGGTTCCCTACGAGCAGTACTTC,NA,TRBJ2-7,NA,TRBV25-1